Shown below are 26 T cell receptor beta chains from a single sample sequenced in a study of Ad26.COV2.S vaccination and SARS-CoV-2 variants. Here immunoSEQ multiplex PCR was the method, and the copy in TCRdb shows in-frame clones only, minus some. The repertoire consists of some 450,000 clones, with around 90% occurring once and the leading ten covering about 4.1%. Treatment of the sample: approximately 18 received Ad26.COV2.S at low or high dose, single or two shots; several received placebo; per-sample allocation not given. Day 63 after the first injection of vaccine or placebo was the sampling time. The input for sequencing was peripheral blood, taken in a trial of Ad26.COV2.S vaccine versus placebo. These receptors all stem from a person aged 18 to 59 who received the Ad26.COV2.S COVID-19 vaccine or a placebo.

This chain connects TRBV5-6 to TRBJ2-7; TRBD2 agrees at 7 bases. The CDR3 runs 15 residues. Losses at the gene ends were 6 bases for V and 3 bases for J; bases not matched to a gene: 12. The V gene's germline CDR1 is SGHDT and CDR2 YYEEEE. The CDR3 nucleotides read TGTGCCAGCACCCTAGGGGCGGGGGATTACTACGAGCAGTACTTC. Protein product: CASTLGAGDYYEQYF. Drawing the rest from reference TRBV5-6 and TRBJ2-7, the complete variable domain is DAGVTQSPTHLIKTRGQQVTLRCSPKSGHDTVSWYQQALGQGPQFIFQYYEEEERQRGNFPDRFSGHQFPNYSSELNVNALLLGDSALYLCASTLGAGDYYEQYFGPGTRLTVT.

The V and J genes are TRBV2 and TRBJ2-1; 9 bases line up with TRBD1. This CDR3 is 13 amino acids long. CDR1 and CDR2 from the germline V gene are SNHLY and FYNNEI. V was clipped by 6 bases and J by 5 bases; unmatched bases: 2. The DNA of the CDR3 is TGTGCCAGCAGCCGGACAGGGGACAATGAGCAGTTCTTC. Its translation: CASSRTGDNEQFF.

V is TRBV7-9 and J is TRBJ2-7; TRBD2 matches at 7 bases. The CDR3 is 16 residues long. With 5 bases clipped from V and 4 bases from J, the junction kept 14 bases outside the gene matches. Per germline, CDR1 SEHNR and CDR2 FQNEAQ (reference sequence). CDR3 in DNA: TGTGCCAGCAGCACCGCGGCCGGGGGGACGGCTTACGAGCAGTACTTC. The encoded protein is CASSTAAGGTAYEQYF. The full variable domain, with the rest looked up from reference TRBV7-9 and TRBJ2-7, is DTGVSQNPRHKITKRGQNVTFRCDPISEHNRLYWYRQTLGQGPEFLTYFQNEAQLEKSRLLSDRFSAERPKGSFSTLEIQRTEQGDSAMYLCASSTAAGGTAYEQYFGPGTRLTVT.

The count of this clone is one. This chain uses TRBV5-1 with TRBJ2-5; 7 bases align to TRBD1. From germline, CDR1 is SGHRS and CDR2 YFSETQ. With V trimmed by 3 bases and J by 2 bases, 7 bases remained unmatched. The CDR3 sequence is 15 residues long. The CDR3 DNA is TGCGCCAGCAGCTGGGGACAGCGAGATCAAGAGACCCAGTACTTC. This sequence encodes CASSWGQRDQETQYF.

This clone was seen once. The V gene is TRBV2, the J gene TRBJ1-1; 10 bases are shared with TRBD1. V dropped 7 bases and J dropped 6; count of bases not matched to a gene: 5. The germline V gene has CDR1 SNHLY and CDR2 FYNNEI. This CDR3 has 13 amino acids. DNA for the CDR3: TGTGCCAGCATCGGACAGGGGGAAGCTGAAGCTTTCTTT. Residues: CASIGQGEAEAFF.

V gene TRBV20-1 combines with J gene TRBJ2-6; the D gene could be TRBD1 or TRBD2 (6 bases each). Per the germline V gene, CDR1 is DFQATT and CDR2 is SNEGSKA (reference sequence). The V end was cut by 3 bases, the J end by 0 bases, with 15 bases between. This CDR3 has 17 residues. CDR3 region: CSASWGAARSGANVLTF. In DNA form, the CDR3 reads TGCAGTGCTAGTTGGGGGGCGGCTCGCTCTGGGGCCAACGTCCTGACTTTC.

The chain links TRBV4-3 to TRBJ1-5, with D tentatively TRBD1 (6 bases). CDR1 is LGHNA and CDR2 is YSLEER in the germline V gene. Deletions cut 0 bases from V and 4 bases from J, with 16 bases between. The CDR3 is 17 amino acids. CDR3 nucleotide sequence: TGCGCCAGCAGCCAAGATCTCGGACAGAACTTTAATCAGCCCCAGCATTTT. Its translation is CASSQDLGQNFNQPQHF.

The J gene is TRBJ2-2, the V gene TRBV19; 7 nucleotides line up with TRBD1. This CDR3 comprises 13 residues. Germline V gene sequence: CDR1 LNHDA, CDR2 SQIVND (reference sequence). V gave up 10 bases and J gave up 2 bases; unmatched junction bases: 4. CDR3 protein: CAIGQDNTGELFF. The CDR3 nucleotides read TGTGCCATAGGACAGGACAACACCGGGGAGCTGTTTTTT.

The chain carries TRBV12-3 or TRBV12-4 and TRBJ2-7, with D maybe TRBD2 (5 bases). The CDR3 contains 12 residues. Trimming removed 4 bases at V and 2 bases at J, with 6 bases between. The chain's CDR3 is CASSSGTYEQYF. The DNA for the CDR3 is TGTGCCAGCAGTTCGGGGACCTACGAGCAGTACTTC.

The chain joins TRBV7-9 to TRBJ1-4, with 9 nucleotides matching TRBD1. Losses at the gene ends were 5 bases for V and 7 bases for J; bases not matched to a gene: 5. CDR3 length equals 14 residues. Germline assignment: CDR1 SEHNR and CDR2 FQNEAQ (reference sequence). The CDR3 DNA follows: TGTGCCAGCAGCCAACAGGGGGCGAGTGAAAAACTGTTTTTT. Its translation: CASSQQGASEKLFF.

The V call is TRBV28, the J call TRBJ2-7; 15 nucleotides align to TRBD2. CDR1 and CDR2 (germline): MDHEN, SYDVKM. This CDR3 spans 17 amino acids. V lost 6 bases, J lost 2 bases, and 8 bases stayed unmatched. CDR3 sequence reads: CASSRGLAGGTTYEQYF. The CDR3 DNA reads TGTGCCAGCAGCAGGGGACTAGCGGGAGGAACCACCTACGAGCAGTACTTC. The whole variable domain, filled in from reference TRBV28 and TRBJ2-7, reads DVKVTQSSRYLVKRTGEKVFLECVQDMDHENMFWYRQDPGLGLRLIYFSYDVKMKEKGDIPEGYSVSREKKERFSLILESASTNQTSMYLCASSRGLAGGTTYEQYFGPGTRLTVT.

This chain joins TRBV19 and TRBJ2-2, with D perhaps TRBD1 (5 bases). Germline loops: CDR1 LNHDA, CDR2 SQIVND (reference sequence). The CDR3 totals 15 residues. Trimming stripped 8 bases from V and 5 bases from J, with 18 bases between. CDR3: CASREWGRRTGELFF. The CDR3 DNA is TGTGCCAGTCGTGAGTGGGGCAGAAGGACCGGGGAGCTGTTTTTT.

This chain connects TRBV9 to TRBJ2-1; TRBD2 aligns across 10 bases. Germline values: CDR1 SGDLS, CDR2 YYNGEE. V gave up 4 bases and J gave up 9 bases; unmatched junction bases: 10. CDR3 length: 15 residues. CDR3 nucleotide sequence: TGTGCCAGCAGCATGTCCGGGACTAGCGATGGTGAGCAGTTCTTC. The encoded protein is CASSMSGTSDGEQFF.

The sample holds one count of this clone. The chain employs TRBV27 and TRBJ2-7; 8 bases align to TRBD1. The CDR3 is 15 residues long. Trimming took 7 bases from V and 1 from J; bases not matched to a gene: 9. Germline-derived CDR1 and CDR2 are MNHEY and SMNVEV (reference sequence). CDR3 amino acids: CASKSGTGISYEQYF. The CDR3 DNA sequence: TGTGCCAGCAAATCCGGGACAGGAATTTCCTACGAGCAGTACTTC.

The chain recombines TRBV7-9 with TRBJ2-7, with TRBD2 matching over 7 bases. The junction had 9 bases not matched to a gene; V was cut back by 2 bases and J by 2 bases. The CDR3 sequence is 16 residues long. Looked up from germline, CDR1 is SEHNR and CDR2 is FQNEAQ (reference sequence). In nucleotides, the CDR3 is TGTGCCAGCAGCTTACAGTTAAGCGGGGTTCCCTACGAGCAGTACTTC. It specifies CASSLQLSGVPYEQYF.

The chain has TRBV19 and TRBJ1-5; weak D call: TRBD1 (5 bases). CDR3 length: 12 residues. The V end lost 6 bases, the J end lost 6 bases, and 9 bases lay between the germline ends. Germline V gene data show CDR1 as LNHDA and CDR2 as SQIVND (reference sequence). The CDR3 sequence: CASSRDLQPQHF. The CDR3 coding sequence is TGTGCCAGTAGCAGGGATCTTCAGCCCCAGCATTTT.

This chain's CDR3 is CASSLSGTETYEQYF. The CDR3 DNA follows: TGTGCCAGCAGCTTATCCGGGACAGAGACCTACGAGCAGTACTTC. The chain carries TRBV7-9 and TRBJ2-7; 7 bases are shared with TRBD1. CDR3 size: 15 residues. Germline V gene sequence: CDR1 SEHNR, CDR2 FQNEAQ (reference sequence). The junction had 6 bases not matched to a gene; V was cut back by 2 bases and J by 2 bases.

The chain is built from TRBV7-2 and TRBJ2-7, with 9 bases identical to TRBD1. The trim removed 5 bases at V and 6 bases at J, leaving 11 bases unmatched. This CDR3 is built from 15 residues. CDR1 is SGHTA, CDR2 FQGNSA, per germline. DNA for the CDR3: TGTGCCAGCAGCCTACAGGGGGCTATCCGTTCCGAGCAGTACTTC. This translates into CASSLQGAIRSEQYF.

The rearrangement joins TRBV6-5 to TRBJ1-3; a weak D match, TRBD1 (5 bases). The V gene lost 7 bases and the J gene lost 2 bases, with 12 bases spanning the gap. In germline, CDR1 is MNHEY, CDR2 SVGAGI. CDR3 length: 14 residues. The CDR3 reads CASTRGGTGNTIYF. CDR3 sequence (DNA): TGTGCCAGCACCCGGGGGGGAACTGGAAACACCATATATTTT.

This clone was counted once. V gene TRBV28 combines with J gene TRBJ2-3; perhaps TRBD1 as D (6 bases). The germline V gene encodes CDR1 MDHEN and CDR2 SYDVKM. The CDR3 extends over 14 amino acids. Between the trimmed V and J ends, which lost 5 bases and 3 bases, there was a span of 12 bases. The CDR3 region is CASSPTGFTDTQYF. The CDR3 nucleotides are TGTGCCAGCAGTCCCACAGGGTTTACAGATACGCAGTATTTT.

This chain links TRBV5-1 with TRBJ2-2; 11 bases are shared with TRBD2. V dropped 4 bases and J dropped 7; count of bases not matched to a gene: 3. Germline assignment: CDR1 SGHRS and CDR2 YFSETQ. This CDR3 spans 14 amino acids. The CDR3 region is CASSGGLAGGELFF. The CDR3 DNA reads TGCGCCAGCAGCGGTGGACTAGCGGGCGGGGAGCTGTTTTTT.

The rearrangement joins TRBV12-3 or TRBV12-4 to TRBJ1-3; D is unclear. The length of the CDR3 is 13 residues. V was shortened by 4 bases and J by 1 base, with 5 bases between the two germline ends. Here the CDR3 reads CASSSGSGNTIYF. CDR3 bases: TGTGCCAGCAGTTCCGGATCTGGAAACACCATATATTTT.

In its sample, this clone was seen once. The chain couples TRBV10-1 to TRBJ2-7; 10 bases are a match to TRBD1. The V segment lost 3 bases and the J segment 4 bases; nucleotides outside the gene matches: 9. Germline V gene lookup returns CDR1 WNHNN and CDR2 SYGVQD (reference sequence). This CDR3 contains 16 residues. The CDR3 region is CASSEQFDRGPYEQYF. The CDR3 nucleotides read TGCGCCAGCAGTGAACAGTTCGACAGGGGGCCGTACGAGCAGTACTTC.

This clone appeared once. The chain couples TRBV30 to TRBJ1-1, with D possibly being TRBD1 (6 bases). With 3 bases removed from V and 1 base from J, the gap between germline ends came to 12 bases. Germline lookup yields CDR1 GTSNPN and CDR2 SVGIG (reference sequence). The CDR3 has 14 amino acids. The CDR3 DNA reads as TGTGCCTGGAGCCACGGACAGACGAACACTGAAGCTTTCTTT. This codes for CAWSHGQTNTEAFF.

V is TRBV10-3 and J is TRBJ2-6; D is undetermined. Germline CDR1 and CDR2: ENHRY and SYGVKD. V lost 3 bases and J 1 base, leaving 13 bases between the germline ends. The CDR3 runs 17 residues. DNA of the CDR3: TGTGCCATCAGTGACCCAACCCTCAGGTCTGGGGCCAACGTCCTGACTTTC. This sequence encodes CAISDPTLRSGANVLTF.

The chain couples TRBV19 to TRBJ2-3, with D possibly matching TRBD2 (5 bases). The CDR3 runs to 10 residues. V was cut by 7 bases and J by 6 bases, with 5 bases left in between. Germline V CDR1 and CDR2: LNHDA, SQIVND (reference sequence). CDR3 in DNA: TGTGCCAGTACGGGGGATACGCAGTATTTT. Protein: CASTGDTQYF.